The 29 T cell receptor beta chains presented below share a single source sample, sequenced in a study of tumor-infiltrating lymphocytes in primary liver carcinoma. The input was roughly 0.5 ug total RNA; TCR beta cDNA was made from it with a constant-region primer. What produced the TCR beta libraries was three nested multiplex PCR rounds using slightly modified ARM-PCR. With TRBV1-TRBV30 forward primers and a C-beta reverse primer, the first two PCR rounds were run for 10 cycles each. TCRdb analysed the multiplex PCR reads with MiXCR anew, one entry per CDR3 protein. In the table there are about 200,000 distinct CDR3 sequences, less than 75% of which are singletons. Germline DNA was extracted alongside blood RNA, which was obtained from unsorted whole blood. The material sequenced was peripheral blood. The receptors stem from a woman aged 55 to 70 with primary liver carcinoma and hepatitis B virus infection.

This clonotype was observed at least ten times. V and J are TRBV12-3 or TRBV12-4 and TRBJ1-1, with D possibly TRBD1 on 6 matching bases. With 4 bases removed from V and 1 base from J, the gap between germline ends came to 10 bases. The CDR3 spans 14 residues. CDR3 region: CASSWGRGNTEAFF. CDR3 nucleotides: TGTGCCAGCAGTTGGGGCAGGGGGAACACTGAAGCTTTCTTT.

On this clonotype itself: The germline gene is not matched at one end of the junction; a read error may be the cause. The CDR3 protein is CASSKYHNSYNEQFF. The CDR3 DNA reads TGTGCAAGCAGCAAGTACCATAACTCCTACAATGAGCAGTTCTTC. The V call is TRBV11-2, the J call TRBJ2-1; D unresolved. This CDR3 contains 15 residues. Germline V gene data show CDR1 as SGHAT and CDR2 as FQNNGV. The full variable domain, with the rest looked up from reference TRBV11-2 and TRBJ2-1, is EAGVAQSPRYKIIEKRQSVAFWCNPISGHATLYWYQQILGQGPKLLIQFQNNGVVDDSQLPKDRFSAERLKGVDSTLKIQPAKLEDSAVYLCASSKYHNSYNEQFFGPGTRLTVL.

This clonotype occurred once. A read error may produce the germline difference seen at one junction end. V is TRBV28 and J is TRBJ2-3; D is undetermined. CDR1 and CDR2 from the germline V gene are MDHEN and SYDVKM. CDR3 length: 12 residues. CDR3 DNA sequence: TGTGCCAGCAGTTTGATCACAGATAAGCAGTATTTT. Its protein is CASSLITDKQYF.

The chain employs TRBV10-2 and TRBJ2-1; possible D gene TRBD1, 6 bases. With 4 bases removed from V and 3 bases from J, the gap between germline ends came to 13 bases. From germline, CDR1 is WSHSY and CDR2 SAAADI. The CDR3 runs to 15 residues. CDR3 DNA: TGCGCCAGCAGTGTACAGGGAAGGGGCTACAATGAGCAGTTCTTC. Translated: CASSVQGRGYNEQFF.

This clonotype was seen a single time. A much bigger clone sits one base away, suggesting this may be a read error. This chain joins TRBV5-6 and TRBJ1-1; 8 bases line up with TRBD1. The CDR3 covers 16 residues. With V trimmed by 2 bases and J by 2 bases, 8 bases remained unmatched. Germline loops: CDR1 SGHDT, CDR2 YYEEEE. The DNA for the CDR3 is TGTGCCAGCAGCTTCCTACGGACAGGGCGAAACACTGAAGCTTTCTTT. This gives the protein CASSFLRTGRNTEAFF. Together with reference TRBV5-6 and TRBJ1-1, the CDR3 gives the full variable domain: DAGVTQSPTHLIKTRGQQVTLRCSPKSGHDTVSWYQQALGQGPQFIFQYYEEEERQRGNFPDRFSGHQFPNYSSELNVNALLLGDSALYLCASSFLRTGRNTEAFFGQGTRLTVV.

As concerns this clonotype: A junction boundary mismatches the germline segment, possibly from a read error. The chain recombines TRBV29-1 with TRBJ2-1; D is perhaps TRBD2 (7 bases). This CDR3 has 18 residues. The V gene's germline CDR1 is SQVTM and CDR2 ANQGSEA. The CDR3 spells CSVPPLGGGPSGVYEQFF. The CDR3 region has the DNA TGCAGCGTTCCACCCTTAGGGGGAGGGCCCTCCGGTGTTTATGAGCAATTCTTC.

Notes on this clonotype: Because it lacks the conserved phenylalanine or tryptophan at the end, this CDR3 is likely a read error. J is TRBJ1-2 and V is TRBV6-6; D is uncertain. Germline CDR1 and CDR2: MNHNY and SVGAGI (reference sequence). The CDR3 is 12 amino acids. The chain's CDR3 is CASCYSDSGYTY. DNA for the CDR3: TGTGCCAGCTGTTACTCGGACTCTGGCTACACCTAC.

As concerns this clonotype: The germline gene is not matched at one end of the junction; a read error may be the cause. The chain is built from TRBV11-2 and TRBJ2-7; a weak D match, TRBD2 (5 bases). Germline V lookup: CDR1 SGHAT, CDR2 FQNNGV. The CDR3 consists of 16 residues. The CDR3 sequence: CASGLERRLTPYEQYF. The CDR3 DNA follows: TGTGCCAGCGGCTTAGAAAGGAGACTAACCCCCTACGAGCAGTACTTC.

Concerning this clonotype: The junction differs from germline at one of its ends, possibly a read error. This CDR3 is CATYPGGSLTETFF. CDR3 bases: TGTGCCACCTACCCCGGGGGCAGCCTTACTGAAACTTTCTTT. The chain is built from TRBV6-5 and TRBJ1-1; TRBD1 is a possible D gene (6 bases). The CDR3 totals 14 residues. Germline lookup yields CDR1 MNHEY and CDR2 SVGAGI.

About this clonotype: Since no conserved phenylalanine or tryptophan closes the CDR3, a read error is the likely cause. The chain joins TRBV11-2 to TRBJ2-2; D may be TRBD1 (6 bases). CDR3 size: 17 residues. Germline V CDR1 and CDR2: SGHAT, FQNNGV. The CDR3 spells CASSLRVTGLKTGKLFL. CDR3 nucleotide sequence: TGTGCCAGCAGCTTACGGGTGACAGGCTTGAAGACCGGGAAGCTGTTTCTT.

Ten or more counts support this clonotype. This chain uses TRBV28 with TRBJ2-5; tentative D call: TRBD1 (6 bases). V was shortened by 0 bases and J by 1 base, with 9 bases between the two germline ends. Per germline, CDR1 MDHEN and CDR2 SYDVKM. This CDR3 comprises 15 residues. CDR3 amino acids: CASSLWGAGQETQYF. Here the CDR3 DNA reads TGTGCCAGCAGTTTATGGGGGGCCGGCCAAGAGACCCAGTACTTC.

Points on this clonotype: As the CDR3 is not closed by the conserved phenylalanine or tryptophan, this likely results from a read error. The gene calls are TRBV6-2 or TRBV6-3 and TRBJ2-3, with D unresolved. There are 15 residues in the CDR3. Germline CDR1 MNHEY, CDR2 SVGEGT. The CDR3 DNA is TGTGCCACCAGTTACGCGGAAACCCGCACAGATACGCAGTATTTA. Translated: CATSYAETRTDTQYL.

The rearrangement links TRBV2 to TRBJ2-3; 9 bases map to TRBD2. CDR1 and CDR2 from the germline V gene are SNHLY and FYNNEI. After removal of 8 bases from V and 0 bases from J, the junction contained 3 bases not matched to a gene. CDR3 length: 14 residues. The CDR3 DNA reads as TGTGCCAGCCAAGCGGGAGGTAGCACAGATACGCAGTATTTT. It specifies CASQAGGSTDTQYF.

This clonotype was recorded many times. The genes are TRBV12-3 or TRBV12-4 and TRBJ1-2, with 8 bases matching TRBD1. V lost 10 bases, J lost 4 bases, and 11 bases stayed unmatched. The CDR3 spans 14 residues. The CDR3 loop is CATQQAGGSYGYTF. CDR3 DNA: TGTGCCACCCAACAGGCAGGGGGCTCCTATGGCTACACCTTC.

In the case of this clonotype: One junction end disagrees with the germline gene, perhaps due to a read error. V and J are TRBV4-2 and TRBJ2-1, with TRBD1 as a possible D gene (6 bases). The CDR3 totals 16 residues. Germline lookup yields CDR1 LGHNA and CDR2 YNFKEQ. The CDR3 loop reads CASSQDMGAIYNEQLF. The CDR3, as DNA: TGTGCCAGCAGCCAAGATATGGGGGCCATCTACAATGAGCAGTTATTC.

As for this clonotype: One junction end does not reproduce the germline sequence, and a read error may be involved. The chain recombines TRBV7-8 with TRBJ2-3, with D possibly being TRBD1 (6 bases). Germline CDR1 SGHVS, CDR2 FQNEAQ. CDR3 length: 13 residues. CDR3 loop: CASSLAGADTQCF. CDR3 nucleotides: TGTGCTAGCAGCTTAGCAGGGGCAGATACGCAGTGTTTT.

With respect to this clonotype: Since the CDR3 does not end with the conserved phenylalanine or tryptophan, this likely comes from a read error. CDR3 loop: CSVVTSPLGGEQFL. In DNA, the CDR3 is TGCAGCGTTGTCACTAGCCCCCTCGGGGGTGAGCAGTTCCTC. The rearrangement uses TRBV29-1 and TRBJ2-1; D perhaps matches TRBD2 (6 bases). V shed 4 bases and J shed 9 bases, with 19 bases lying between them. Germline V gives CDR1 SQVTM, CDR2 ANQGSEA. CDR3 size: 14 residues.

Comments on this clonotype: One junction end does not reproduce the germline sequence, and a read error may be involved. The CDR3 nucleotides are TGCGCCATCAGCCAAGAGGAGCGGGACCCCTACAATGAGCAGTTCTTC. It is translated as CAISQEERDPYNEQFF. This chain uses TRBV4-1 with TRBJ2-1; TRBD2 aligns across 7 bases. In germline, CDR1 is MGHRA, CDR2 YSYEKL. CDR3 length equals 16 residues.

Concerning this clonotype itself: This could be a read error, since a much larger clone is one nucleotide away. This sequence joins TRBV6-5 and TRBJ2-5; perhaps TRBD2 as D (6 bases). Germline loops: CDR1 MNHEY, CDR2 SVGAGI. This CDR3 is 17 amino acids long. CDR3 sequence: CVSSATWRAGPQETQYF. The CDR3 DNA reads TGTGTCAGCAGCGCAACTTGGAGGGCCGGGCCCCAAGAGACCCAGTACTTC.

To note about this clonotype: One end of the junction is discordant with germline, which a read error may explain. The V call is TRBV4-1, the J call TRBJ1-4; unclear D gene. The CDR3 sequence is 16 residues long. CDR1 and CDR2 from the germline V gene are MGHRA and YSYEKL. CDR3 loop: CASSQDLYRSDEKPFF. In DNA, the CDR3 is TGCGCCAGCAGCCAAGATCTCTATAGGTCTGATGAGAAACCGTTTTTT.

The CDR3 DNA follows: TGTGCCAGCAGCTTAGATGGGCAGAGGGACTATGGCTACACCTTC. Protein product: CASSLDGQRDYGYTF. The rearrangement joins TRBV11-3 to TRBJ1-2; D is ambiguous. V lost 0 bases to trimming and J lost 3 bases, with 11 bases between them. CDR1 is SGHNT and CDR2 is YENEEA in the germline V gene. CDR3 length equals 15 residues.

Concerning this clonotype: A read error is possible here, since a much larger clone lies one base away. In DNA form, the CDR3 reads TGTGCCAGCAGACCAGGGGGTAGCGGGAGAGTCAATGAGCAGTTCTTC. Its translation: CASRPGGSGRVNEQFF. The chain is built from TRBV5-5 and TRBJ2-1; 9 nucleotides agree with TRBD2. Germline CDR1 SGHKS, CDR2 YYEKEE (reference sequence). This CDR3 is 16 amino acids long. J gave up 6 bases and V 5 bases, and 12 bases lay outside the gene matches.

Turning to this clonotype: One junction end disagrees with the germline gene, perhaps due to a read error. The DNA of the CDR3 is TGTGCCAGCAGACAAGAGGTCGGTCTCCCCGGTAAAAACATTCAGTACTTC. It specifies CASRQEVGLPGKNIQYF. V is TRBV4-2 and J is TRBJ2-4; D not resolved. Germline CDR1 and CDR2: LGHNA and YNFKEQ. The length of the CDR3 is 17 residues.

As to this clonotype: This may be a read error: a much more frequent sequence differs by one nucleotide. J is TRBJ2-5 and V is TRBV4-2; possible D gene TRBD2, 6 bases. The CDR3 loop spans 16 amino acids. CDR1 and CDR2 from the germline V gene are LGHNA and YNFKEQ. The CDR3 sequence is CASSPRGGRAQKTQYF. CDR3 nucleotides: TGTGCCAGCAGCCCCCGAGGAGGGCGGGCCCAAAAGACCCAGTACTTC.

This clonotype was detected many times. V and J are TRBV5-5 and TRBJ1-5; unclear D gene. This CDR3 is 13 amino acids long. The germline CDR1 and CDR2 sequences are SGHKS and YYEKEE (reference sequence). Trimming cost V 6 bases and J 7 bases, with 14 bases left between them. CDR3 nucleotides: TGTGCCAGCACCCTAGGGATGGGACAGCCCCAGCATTTT. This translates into CASTLGMGQPQHF. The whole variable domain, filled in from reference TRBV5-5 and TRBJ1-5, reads DAGVTQSPTHLIKTRGQQVTLRCSPISGHKSVSWYQQVLGQGPQFIFQYYEKEERGRGNFPDRFSARQFPNYSSELNVNALLLGDSALYLCASTLGMGQPQHFGDGTRLSIL.

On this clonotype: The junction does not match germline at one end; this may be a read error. For the CDR3, the DNA is TGTGCCAGCAGCTTTGACCACTTCTCGGAAAGCACTGAAGCTTTCTTC. This codes for CASSFDHFSESTEAFF. The gene calls are TRBV11-1 and TRBJ1-1; D is unclear. CDR1 is SGHAT and CDR2 is FQDESV in the germline V gene (reference sequence). CDR3 length: 16 residues.

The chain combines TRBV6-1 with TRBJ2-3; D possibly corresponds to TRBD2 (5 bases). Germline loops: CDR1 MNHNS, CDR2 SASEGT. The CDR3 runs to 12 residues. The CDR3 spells CANSFAGDTQYF. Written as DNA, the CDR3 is TGTGCTAACAGTTTTGCGGGAGATACGCAGTATTTT.

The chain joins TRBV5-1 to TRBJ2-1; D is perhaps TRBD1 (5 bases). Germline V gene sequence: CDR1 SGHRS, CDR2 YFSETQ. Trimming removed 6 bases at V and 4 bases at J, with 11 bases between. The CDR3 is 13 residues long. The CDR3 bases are TGCGCCAGCAACTTACAGGCTTACAATGAGCAGTTCTTC. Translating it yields CASNLQAYNEQFF.

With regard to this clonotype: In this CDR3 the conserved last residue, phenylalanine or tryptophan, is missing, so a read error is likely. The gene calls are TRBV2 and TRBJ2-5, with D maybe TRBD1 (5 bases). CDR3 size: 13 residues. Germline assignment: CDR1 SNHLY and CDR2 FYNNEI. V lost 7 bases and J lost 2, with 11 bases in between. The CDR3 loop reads CASIQQVQETQYY. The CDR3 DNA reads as TGTGCCAGCATCCAACAGGTACAAGAGACCCAGTACTAC.